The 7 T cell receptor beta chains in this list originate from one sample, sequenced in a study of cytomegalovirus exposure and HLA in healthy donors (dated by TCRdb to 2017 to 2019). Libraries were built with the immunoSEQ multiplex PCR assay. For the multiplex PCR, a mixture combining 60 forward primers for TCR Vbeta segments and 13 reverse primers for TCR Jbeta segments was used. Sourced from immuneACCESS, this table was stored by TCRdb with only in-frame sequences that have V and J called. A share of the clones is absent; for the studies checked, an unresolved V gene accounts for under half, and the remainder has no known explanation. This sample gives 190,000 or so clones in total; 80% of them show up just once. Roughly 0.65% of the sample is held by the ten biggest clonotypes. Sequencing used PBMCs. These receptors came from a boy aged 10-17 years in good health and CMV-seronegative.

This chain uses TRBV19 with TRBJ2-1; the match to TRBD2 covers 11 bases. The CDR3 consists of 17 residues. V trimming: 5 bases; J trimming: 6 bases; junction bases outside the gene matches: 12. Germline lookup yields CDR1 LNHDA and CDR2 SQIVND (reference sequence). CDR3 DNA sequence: TGTGCCAGTAGTGCTGCCCTTCTAGCGGGGGGCTTCAATGAGCAGTTCTTC. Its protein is CASSAALLAGGFNEQFF.

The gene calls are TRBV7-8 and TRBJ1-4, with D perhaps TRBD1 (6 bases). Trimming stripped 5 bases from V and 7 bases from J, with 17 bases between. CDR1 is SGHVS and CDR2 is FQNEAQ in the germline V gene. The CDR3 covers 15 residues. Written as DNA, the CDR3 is TGTGCCAGCAGCGAAACCGGACAGCCGGGTGAAAAACTGTTTTTT. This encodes CASSETGQPGEKLFF.

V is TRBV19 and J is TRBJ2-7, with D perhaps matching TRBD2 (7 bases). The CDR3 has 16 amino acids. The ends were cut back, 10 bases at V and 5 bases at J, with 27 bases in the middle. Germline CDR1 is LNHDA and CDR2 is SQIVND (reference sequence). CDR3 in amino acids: CATRGPSGPSGHEQYF. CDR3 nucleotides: TGTGCCACCAGGGGTCCTAGCGGACCTAGTGGGCACGAGCAGTACTTC.

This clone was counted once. The CDR3 sequence: CASSTDRVRGYTF. The CDR3 DNA reads as TGTGCCAGCAGCACCGACAGGGTACGCGGCTACACCTTC. The chain recombines TRBV7-3 with TRBJ1-2; 7 nucleotides line up with TRBD1. The trim removed 5 bases at V and 8 bases at J, leaving 8 bases unmatched. The CDR3 loop spans 13 amino acids. Germline CDR1 SGHTA, CDR2 FQGTGA.

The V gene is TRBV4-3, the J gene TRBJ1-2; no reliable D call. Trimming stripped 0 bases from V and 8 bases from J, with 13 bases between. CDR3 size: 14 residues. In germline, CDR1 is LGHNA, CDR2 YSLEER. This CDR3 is CASSQDYRFYGYTF. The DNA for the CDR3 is TGCGCCAGCAGCCAAGACTATCGGTTCTACGGCTACACCTTC.

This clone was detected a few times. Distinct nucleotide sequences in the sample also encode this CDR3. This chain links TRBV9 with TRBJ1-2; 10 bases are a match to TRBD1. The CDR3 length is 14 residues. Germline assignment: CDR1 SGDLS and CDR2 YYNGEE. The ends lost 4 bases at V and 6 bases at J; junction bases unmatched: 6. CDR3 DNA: TGTGCCAGCAGCCCGCTAGGACAGGGGGATGGCTACACCTTC. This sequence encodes CASSPLGQGDGYTF.

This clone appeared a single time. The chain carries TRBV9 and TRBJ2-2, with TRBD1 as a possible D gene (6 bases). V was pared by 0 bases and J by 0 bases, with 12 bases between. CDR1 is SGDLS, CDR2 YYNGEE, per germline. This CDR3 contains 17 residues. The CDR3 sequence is CASSVGGRGANTGELFF. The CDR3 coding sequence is TGTGCCAGCAGCGTAGGGGGCAGGGGCGCGAACACCGGGGAGCTGTTTTTT.